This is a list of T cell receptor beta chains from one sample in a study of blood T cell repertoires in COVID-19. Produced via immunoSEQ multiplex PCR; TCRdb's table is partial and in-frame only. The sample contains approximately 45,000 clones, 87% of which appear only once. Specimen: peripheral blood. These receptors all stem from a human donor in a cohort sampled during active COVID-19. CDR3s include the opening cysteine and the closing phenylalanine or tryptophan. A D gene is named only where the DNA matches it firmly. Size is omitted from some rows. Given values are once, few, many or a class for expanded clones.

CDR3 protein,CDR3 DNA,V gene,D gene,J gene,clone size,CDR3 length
CASSLERGFTGELFF,TGCGCCAGCAGCTTGGAGCGGGGATTCACCGGGGAGCTGTTTTTT,TRBV5-1,TRBD2,TRBJ2-2,few,15
CASSSAGTSGRDTQYF,TGTGCCAGCAGTTCCGCCGGGACTAGCGGGAGGGATACGCAGTATTTT,TRBV7-2,TRBD2,TRBJ2-3,NA,16
CATGRDEQYF,TGTGCCACCGGGAGGGACGAGCAGTACTTC,TRBV28,TRBD2,TRBJ2-7,NA,10
CASSVDPSDSYEQYF,TGTGCCAGCAGCGTAGACCCCAGCGACTCCTACGAGCAGTACTTC,TRBV9,NA,TRBJ2-7,NA,15
CASRGRRETGEQFF,TGTGCCAGCAGGGGGAGACGGGAAACGGGAGAGCAGTTCTTC,TRBV7-9,NA,TRBJ2-1,NA,14
CASSWGSWGEKLFF,TGTGCCAGCAGTTGGGGCTCCTGGGGTGAAAAACTGTTTTTT,TRBV2,NA,TRBJ1-4,once,14
CASKVTGTGVSEQYF,TGTGCCAGCAAAGTAACCGGGACAGGGGTTTCCGAGCAGTACTTC,TRBV27,TRBD1,TRBJ2-7,NA,15
CASSHGLVTDTQYF,TGCGCCAGCAGCCATGGACTAGTAACAGATACGCAGTATTTT,TRBV4-1,TRBD2,TRBJ2-3,NA,14
CASSKIRATNEKLFF,TGCGCCAGCAGCAAAATCAGGGCTACTAATGAAAAACTGTTTTTT,TRBV5-1,NA,TRBJ1-4,NA,15
CASSSQAGEKLFF,TGTGCCAGTAGTTCCCAGGCTGGAGAAAAACTGTTTTTT,TRBV19,NA,TRBJ1-4,NA,13
CASSFRGGSEQYF,TGTGCCAGCAGTTTTCGGGGGGGGTCCGAGCAGTACTTC,TRBV27,TRBD2,TRBJ2-7,NA,13
CASSLLAVGSDTQYF,TGTGCCAGCAGCTTACTAGCGGTGGGGTCAGATACGCAGTATTTT,TRBV28,TRBD2,TRBJ2-3,NA,15
CARSYRQQHSPLHF,TGTGCCAGAAGCTACAGACAGCAGCACTCACCCCTCCACTTT,TRBV5-3,NA,TRBJ1-6,few,14
CASSLQGLAEETQYF,TGCGCCAGCAGCTTACAGGGACTAGCGGAAGAGACCCAGTACTTC,TRBV5-1,TRBD2,TRBJ2-5,once,15
CASSLNQLAKAEQYF,TGCGCCAGCAGCCTAAACCAACTAGCGAAAGCCGAGCAGTACTTC,TRBV4-3,TRBD2,TRBJ2-7,NA,15
CASQGGYEQYF,TGTGCCAGCCAGGGGGGTTACGAGCAGTACTTC,TRBV18,NA,TRBJ2-7,once,11
CASSQGDGQGFDGYTF,TGTGCCAGCAGTCAGGGAGATGGACAGGGTTTCGATGGCTACACCTTC,TRBV28,TRBD1,TRBJ1-2,NA,16
CARGLVTRYEQYF,TGCGCCAGAGGACTAGTTACTCGCTACGAGCAGTACTTC,TRBV5-1,TRBD2,TRBJ2-7,NA,13
CASSQRDSGRVAEQFF,TGCGCCAGCAGCCAAAGGGATAGCGGGAGGGTGGCTGAGCAGTTCTTC,TRBV4-3,TRBD2,TRBJ2-1,once,16
CASSLAPGSEETQYF,TGCGCCAGCAGCTTGGCTCCGGGTAGTGAAGAGACCCAGTACTTC,TRBV5-1,NA,TRBJ2-5,NA,15
CASSTSGLLPYEQYF,TGTGCCAGCAGCACAAGCGGACTTTTACCATACGAGCAGTACTTC,TRBV28,NA,TRBJ2-7,NA,15
CASSQDHRGHNPYEQYF,TGTGCCAGCAGCCAAGATCACCGTGGGCACAATCCCTACGAGCAGTACTTC,TRBV4-2,NA,TRBJ2-7,NA,17
CASSTQGTGTEAFF,TGTGCCAGCAGTACACAGGGGACGGGGACTGAAGCTTTCTTT,TRBV2,TRBD1,TRBJ1-1,NA,14
CASSSPLAANTGELFF,TGTGCCAGCAGTTCTCCACTAGCGGCGAACACCGGGGAGCTGTTTTTT,TRBV27,TRBD2,TRBJ2-2,few,16
CASSIGGAGRSMNTEAFF,TGTGCCAGTAGTATAGGTGGGGCAGGTCGTTCGATGAACACTGAAGCTTTCTTT,TRBV19,NA,TRBJ1-1,NA,18
CASSPTGTGRGEAFF,TGTGCCAGCAGCCCAACCGGGACAGGGAGAGGTGAGGCTTTCTTT,TRBV7-9,TRBD1,TRBJ1-1,NA,15
CASSHSLVGQGNIQYF,TGCGCCAGCAGCCATTCTTTGGTGGGACAGGGCAACATTCAGTACTTC,TRBV4-1,TRBD1,TRBJ2-4,NA,16
CASSARGRGNQPQHF,TGTGCCAGCAGTGCACGGGGTAGAGGCAATCAGCCCCAGCATTTT,TRBV2,NA,TRBJ1-5,NA,15
CASSLVGGRSSDTEAFF,TGTGCCAGCAGCTTAGTGGGGGGGCGGTCTTCGGACACTGAAGCTTTCTTT,TRBV7-9,NA,TRBJ1-1,NA,17
CASSVEGPGQGSIQYF,TGTGCCAGCAGCGTAGAGGGGCCGGGACAGGGCTCCATTCAGTACTTC,TRBV9,TRBD1,TRBJ2-4,NA,16
CASSNPRRTGTSEYTYEQYF,TGTGCCAGCAGTAACCCTAGAAGGACAGGCACCTCCGAGTACACCTACGAGCAGTACTTC,TRBV28,TRBD1,TRBJ2-7,NA,20
CASSYTGTGFFEQYF,TGTGCCAGCAGCTATACCGGGACAGGGTTTTTCGAGCAGTACTTC,TRBV5-6,TRBD1,TRBJ2-7,NA,15
CASTSAPRSYNEQFF,TGTGCCAGCACAAGCGCACCTCGCTCCTACAATGAGCAGTTCTTC,TRBV6-5,NA,TRBJ2-1,NA,15
CASSEVRGLENYGYTF,TGTGCCAGCAGTGAAGTCAGGGGGCTCGAAAACTATGGCTACACCTTC,TRBV28,TRBD1,TRBJ1-2,NA,16
CASSQGHLLNEKLFF,TGTGCCAGCAGCCAGGGACACCTCCTTAATGAAAAACTGTTTTTT,TRBV7-9,NA,TRBJ1-4,NA,15
CASSRGGNEQFF,TGTGCCAGCAGCCGAGGGGGCAATGAGCAGTTCTTC,TRBV7-3,NA,TRBJ2-1,NA,12
CASSLLGTGTDEQYF,TGTGCCAGCAGCCTACTGGGGACAGGGACGGACGAGCAGTACTTC,TRBV13,TRBD1,TRBJ2-7,NA,15
CASSLRLRERETQYF,TGTGCCAGCAGCTTACGGTTGCGGGAGCGAGAGACCCAGTACTTC,TRBV7-2,TRBD2,TRBJ2-5,NA,15
CASSLSAGYEQYF,TGTGCCAGCAGTTTATCGGCTGGCTACGAGCAGTACTTC,TRBV27,NA,TRBJ2-7,NA,13
CASSYHDDRGHQPQHF,TGTGCCAGCAGTTACCACGACGACAGGGGGCATCAGCCCCAGCATTTT,TRBV6-2/TRBV6-3,TRBD1,TRBJ1-5,few,16
CAISEGLAGGETQYF,TGTGCCATCAGTGAGGGACTAGCGGGAGGAGAGACCCAGTACTTC,TRBV10-3,TRBD2,TRBJ2-5,NA,15
CASRRPGTGAYEQYF,TGTGCCAGCAGGCGGCCCGGGACAGGGGCCTACGAGCAGTACTTC,TRBV7-2,TRBD1,TRBJ2-7,NA,15
CASSSGSTYEQYF,TGTGCCAGCAGCTCCGGGAGTACCTACGAGCAGTACTTC,TRBV5-5,NA,TRBJ2-7,NA,13
CASSQGGQGAVDEQYF,TGTGCCAGCAGCCAGGGGGGACAGGGGGCTGTGGACGAGCAGTACTTC,TRBV3-1/TRBV3-2,TRBD1,TRBJ2-7,once,16
CASSPGTSGGETQYF,TGTGCCAGTAGTCCAGGGACTAGCGGGGGAGAGACCCAGTACTTC,TRBV19,TRBD2,TRBJ2-5,NA,15
CASGGLDEQFF,TGTGCCAGCGGAGGGTTGGATGAGCAGTTCTTC,TRBV12-3/TRBV12-4,NA,TRBJ2-1,NA,11
CASSLKAGDRLIYEQYF,TGTGCCAGCAGTCTTAAGGCCGGGGACAGACTCATCTACGAGCAGTACTTC,TRBV28,TRBD1,TRBJ2-7,NA,17
CASSLGSAVAKNIQYF,TGTGCCAGCAGCCTCGGGTCCGCTGTAGCCAAAAACATTCAGTACTTC,TRBV11-2,NA,TRBJ2-4,NA,16
CASSSRLAGGPSEQYF,TGTGCCAGCAGCTCCAGACTAGCGGGAGGGCCTAGCGAGCAGTACTTC,TRBV7-6,TRBD2,TRBJ2-7,once,16
CASSFVYDTEAFF,TGTGCCAGCAGCTTCGTCTATGACACTGAAGCTTTCTTT,TRBV12-3/TRBV12-4,NA,TRBJ1-1,NA,13
CAITATGAGNTIYF,TGTGCCATCACCGCAACAGGGGCTGGAAACACCATATATTTT,TRBV10-3,TRBD1,TRBJ1-3,NA,14
CASSSMTGQDYGYTF,TGTGCCAGCAGTTCAATGACAGGGCAGGACTATGGCTACACCTTC,TRBV25-1,TRBD1,TRBJ1-2,NA,15